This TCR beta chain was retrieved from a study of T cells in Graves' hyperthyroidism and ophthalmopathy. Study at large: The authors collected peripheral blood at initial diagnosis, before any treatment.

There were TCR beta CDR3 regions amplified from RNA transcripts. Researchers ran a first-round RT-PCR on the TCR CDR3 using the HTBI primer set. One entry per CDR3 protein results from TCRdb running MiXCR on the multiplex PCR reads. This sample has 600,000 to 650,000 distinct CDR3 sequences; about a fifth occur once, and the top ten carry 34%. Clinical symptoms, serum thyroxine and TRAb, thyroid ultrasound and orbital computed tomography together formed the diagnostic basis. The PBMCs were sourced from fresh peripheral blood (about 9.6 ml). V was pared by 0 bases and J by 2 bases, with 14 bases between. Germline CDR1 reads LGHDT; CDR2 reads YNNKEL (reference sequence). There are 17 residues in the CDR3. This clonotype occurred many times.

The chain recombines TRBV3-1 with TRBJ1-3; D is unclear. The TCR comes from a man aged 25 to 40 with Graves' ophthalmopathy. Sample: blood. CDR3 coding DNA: TGTGCCAGCAGCCAAGATGGGGAACATCATCCTGGAAACACCATATATTTT. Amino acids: CASSQDGEHHPGNTIYF.